The clone carrying this TCR beta chain was seen ten or more times. The data belong to a study of T-cell reconstitution after alpha-beta-depleted transplantation in children. There are 17 residues in the CDR3. V dropped 3 bases and J dropped 0 bases, with 12 bases sitting between them. Germline assignment: CDR1 KGHSH and CDR2 LQKENI. During its preparation, the TCRbeta library received unique molecular identifiers. Each CDR3 protein is one row after TCRdb ran MiXCR on the PCR reads. This table holds hundreds of thousands of distinct CDR3 sequences, roughly 13% found once. The material was PBMCs, mostly from graft donor cells, obtained 360 days after TCRalphabeta/CD19-depleted stem cell transplant. This chain uses TRBV18 with TRBJ2-6, with unresolved D. This receptor was obtained from a male patient under 18 who had a stem cell transplant for acute myeloid leukemia, so the T cells may come from the graft donor. The CDR3: CASSPIANPSGANVLTF. CDR3 nucleotides: TGTGCCAGCTCACCGATCGCAAACCCCTCTGGGGCCAACGTCCTGACTTTC.